Each of the 24 T cell receptor beta chains below was sequenced from the same sample in a study of metastatic and nonmetastatic thyroid tumors. Patients were all untreated before their thyroid surgery. TCRdb re-processed the PCR reads through MiXCR. Of thousands of clones in the sample, more than 30% are singletons; the top ten hold 24%. Sequencing was performed on adjacent normal tissue. The receptors come from a female donor with papillary thyroid cancer or a benign thyroid nodule (not recorded which). Some clones in this sample may be carry-over from other donors' samples.

This clone occurred a few times. V usage is TRBV19 and J usage is TRBJ2-2; no firm D call. Germline V gene lookup returns CDR1 LNHDA and CDR2 SQIVND (reference sequence). The CDR3 contains 12 residues. The ends were cut back, 8 bases at V and 5 bases at J, with 9 bases in the middle. The CDR3 nucleotides are TGTGCCAGTGCCCGGGTTACCGGGGAGCTGTTTTTT. Translated, it gives CASARVTGELFF. The full variable domain, with the rest looked up from reference TRBV19 and TRBJ2-2, is DGGITQSPKYLFRKEGQNVTLSCEQNLNHDAMYWYRQDPGQGLRLIYYSQIVNDFQKGDIAEGYSVSREKKESFPLTVTSAQKNPTAFYLCASARVTGELFFGEGSRLTVL.

The CDR3 region is CASSILAGGYNEQFF. In nucleotides, the CDR3 is TGTGCCAGCAGCATACTGGCGGGAGGATACAATGAGCAGTTCTTC. The chain recombines TRBV7-3 with TRBJ2-1; 8 nucleotides line up with TRBD2. The CDR3 loop spans 15 amino acids. Germline lookup yields CDR1 SGHTA and CDR2 FQGTGA. Germline trimming cut 5 bases from V and 4 bases from J; bases unmatched to any gene: 7.

The J gene is TRBJ2-4, the V gene TRBV7-2; 9 bases line up with TRBD2. The V and J ends lost 2 bases and 7 bases, in that order; junction bases with no gene match: 12. Germline V gene data show CDR1 as SGHTA and CDR2 as FQGNSA. The CDR3 is 17 residues long. CDR3 sequence: CASSLSGTSWAGNIQYF. CDR3 bases: TGTGCCAGCAGCTTAAGTGGGACTAGCTGGGCAGGGAACATTCAGTACTTC.

The CDR3: CASSFFGPSYEQYF. As DNA, the CDR3 is TGTGCCAGCAGCTTCTTTGGGCCTTCCTACGAGCAGTACTTC. The chain employs TRBV11-1 and TRBJ2-7, with no clear D. Trimming took off 3 bases at V and 1 base at J, with 10 bases between the two ends. The CDR3 contains 14 residues. CDR1 is SGHAT, CDR2 FQDESV, per germline (reference sequence).

This clone was picked up a small number of times. The CDR3 DNA sequence: TGTGCCACGAAGGGGGGGTCCTATAGCAATCAGCCCCAGCATTTT. Its translation: CATKGGSYSNQPQHF. The V and J genes are TRBV19 and TRBJ1-5; D may be TRBD1 (6 bases). The CDR3 contains 15 residues. Germline CDR1 and CDR2: LNHDA and SQIVND (reference sequence). The V end lost 10 bases, the J end lost 0 bases, and 16 bases lay between the germline ends.

This clone is a singleton in its sample. V is TRBV11-1 and J is TRBJ2-1; 7 bases line up with TRBD1. The length of the CDR3 is 18 residues. CDR1 SGHAT and CDR2 FQDESV come from the germline V gene (reference sequence). V shed 4 bases and J 2 bases; nucleotides not matched to a gene: 14. The CDR3 DNA follows: TGTGCCAGCAGCTATCGTACAGGGGAGCCCTACACCTACAATGAGCAGTTCTTC. Its protein is CASSYRTGEPYTYNEQFF.

This clone was seen only a few times. The rearrangement links TRBV28 to TRBJ1-2, with a possible D match to TRBD1 (5 bases). The germline V gene encodes CDR1 MDHEN and CDR2 SYDVKM. Deletions cut 5 bases from V and 2 bases from J, with 12 bases between. The CDR3 sequence is 14 residues long. The CDR3 spells CASSPTDSNYGYTF. In nucleotides, the CDR3 is TGTGCCAGCAGTCCGACAGATTCAAACTATGGCTACACCTTC.

The chain uses TRBV11-1 and TRBJ1-4; no definite D call. CDR1 is SGHAT and CDR2 is FQDESV in the germline V gene (reference sequence). V was cut by 4 bases and J by 4 bases, with 7 bases left in between. CDR3 length: 13 amino acids. The CDR3 coding sequence is TGTGCCAGCAGCTCCGCCCTTAATGAAAAACTGTTTTTT. It translates to CASSSALNEKLFF.

This clone showed up just a few times. An end of the junction differs from the germline gene, which may be a read error. This chain uses TRBV24-1 with TRBJ2-2; D possibly uses TRBD1 or TRBD2 (5 bases each). This CDR3 has 12 residues. Germline V gene sequence: CDR1 KGHDR, CDR2 SFDVKD. The CDR3, as DNA: TGTGCCACCAGACTAGGGACCGTGGAGCTGTTTTTT. Amino acids: CATRLGTVELFF.

This clone was picked up many times. This clone may be a read error of a much larger clone one base away. This chain joins TRBV27 and TRBJ2-3; D is ambiguous. Germline V gene sequence: CDR1 MNHEY, CDR2 SMNVEV (reference sequence). Trimming pared 6 bases from V and 8 bases from J, leaving 18 bases between. The CDR3 is 14 residues long. Here the CDR3 reads CASSPRVSPPTQYF. DNA for the CDR3: TGTGCCAGCAGCCCTCGAGTGAGCCCCCCTACGCAGTATTTT.

The rearrangement links TRBV28 to TRBJ1-2, with a weak D call TRBD1 (5 bases). The V gene lost 3 bases and the J gene lost 8 bases, with 16 bases spanning the gap. This CDR3 is built from 14 residues. In germline, CDR1 is MDHEN, CDR2 SYDVKM. DNA of the CDR3: TGTGCCAGCAGTTTCTGGGGGGGATTTTGGGGCTACACCTTC. Amino acids: CASSFWGGFWGYTF.

Within the sample, this clone is medium-sized (0.01 to 0.1%). The genes are TRBV20-1 and TRBJ1-1; D unresolved. The CDR3 totals 15 residues. Germline-derived CDR1 and CDR2 are DFQATT and SNEGSKA (reference sequence). The V gene lost 0 bases and the J gene lost 1 base, with 12 bases spanning the gap. CDR3 sequence reads: CSARDQTTPNTEAFF. The DNA for the CDR3 is TGCAGTGCTAGAGATCAGACCACACCGAACACTGAAGCTTTCTTT.

This clone was detected a few times. The V gene is TRBV27, the J gene TRBJ2-3; 14 bases agree with TRBD2. The V segment lost 5 bases and the J segment 2 bases; nucleotides outside the gene matches: 12. CDR3 length equals 19 residues. Per germline, CDR1 MNHEY and CDR2 SMNVEV (reference sequence). CDR3 sequence reads: CASSGPTSGRAYDTDTQYF. CDR3 coding DNA: TGTGCCAGCAGTGGGCCGACTAGCGGGAGGGCCTATGACACAGATACGCAGTATTTT.

The chain uses TRBV6-5 and TRBJ1-2; no definite D call. The CDR3 has 15 residues. Per the germline V gene, CDR1 is MNHEY and CDR2 is SVGAGI. V lost 2 bases and J lost 7, with 17 bases in between. CDR3 in amino acids: CASSYPPDLDGGYTF. The CDR3 region has the DNA TGTGCCAGCAGTTACCCCCCGGATTTGGATGGTGGCTACACCTTC.

The genes are TRBV11-1 and TRBJ1-5; 9 bases agree with TRBD1. CDR3 size: 18 residues. Trimming removed 3 bases from V and 3 bases from J; junction bases left unmatched: 12. CDR1 is SGHAT, CDR2 FQDESV, per germline (reference sequence). The CDR3 loop is CASSLWGQGRRDNQPQHF. The CDR3 DNA sequence: TGTGCCAGCAGCTTGTGGGGACAGGGAAGGAGAGACAATCAGCCCCAGCATTTT. The variable domain in full, completed from reference TRBV11-1 and TRBJ1-5, reads EAEVAQSPRYKITEKSQAVAFWCDPISGHATLYWYRQILGQGPELLVQFQDESVVDDSQLPKDRFSAERLKGVDSTLKIQPAELGDSAMYLCASSLWGQGRRDNQPQHFGDGTRLSIL.

Turning to this clone: The conserved final phenylalanine or tryptophan is absent from the CDR3, which likely points to a read error. The V and J genes are TRBV20-1 and TRBJ2-7; D unclear. This CDR3 has 10 residues. The V and J ends lost 5 bases and 5 bases respectively, with 7 bases between them. Germline loops: CDR1 DFQATT, CDR2 SNEGSKA (reference sequence). The CDR3 region is CSAEKDEQYS. The CDR3 coding sequence is TGCAGTGCTGAGAAAGACGAGCAGTACTCC.

V usage is TRBV3-1 and J usage is TRBJ2-5, with 8 nucleotides matching TRBD1. The CDR3 length is 15 residues. V lost 5 bases, J lost 4 bases, and 9 bases stayed unmatched. Per the germline V gene, CDR1 is LGHDT and CDR2 is YNNKEL (reference sequence). As DNA, the CDR3 is TGTGCCAGCAGCGGAACAGGGGGTGGGGTAGAGACCCAGTACTTC. Residues: CASSGTGGGVETQYF.

The DNA of the CDR3 is TGTGCCAGTACCGGTAGGGGGCTAGCGGGAGCCTACGAGCAGTACTTC. Translating gives CASTGRGLAGAYEQYF. The chain combines TRBV19 with TRBJ2-7; TRBD2 aligns across 10 bases. The CDR3 runs 16 residues. Unmatched junction bases numbered 11, after V lost 7 bases and J lost 2 bases. The germline CDR1 and CDR2 sequences are LNHDA and SQIVND (reference sequence).

The rearrangement links TRBV20-1 to TRBJ1-1; D call uncertain. CDR1 is DFQATT, CDR2 SNEGSKA, per germline (reference sequence). The V end lost 3 bases, the J end lost 7 bases, and 15 bases lay between the germline ends. This CDR3 has 13 residues. As DNA, the CDR3 is TGCAGTGCTAGCGGCGGGCGCCCCTATGAAGCTTTCTTT. This sequence encodes CSASGGRPYEAFF.

The chain combines TRBV12-3 or TRBV12-4 with TRBJ1-2; D is possibly TRBD1 (5 bases). This CDR3 is built from 14 residues. V lost 3 bases and J 0 bases, leaving 8 bases between the germline ends. The CDR3 DNA follows: TGTGCCAGCAGTTTTGACAGATCTAACTATGGCTACACCTTC. Translated, it gives CASSFDRSNYGYTF.

This clone appeared a single time. V gene TRBV5-1 combines with J gene TRBJ2-7; D may be TRBD1 or TRBD2 (6 bases each). Germline lookup yields CDR1 SGHRS and CDR2 YFSETQ. Trimming pared 3 bases from V and 7 bases from J, leaving 26 bases between. The CDR3 is 17 residues long. The CDR3 coding sequence is TGCGCCAGCAGCTGGCCCCACGAGGGGGGTTGGTCCGAGGAGCAGTACTTC. Its translation is CASSWPHEGGWSEEQYF.

There are a few counts of this clone. As DNA, the CDR3 is TGTGCCACCAGTACCGGAGCTAATGAAAAACTGTTTTTT. Amino acids: CATSTGANEKLFF. The chain is built from TRBV24-1 and TRBJ1-4; D unclear. This CDR3 region has 13 residues. Trimming shortened V by 6 bases and J by 3 bases, and 7 bases separated the two germline ends. In germline, CDR1 is KGHDR, CDR2 SFDVKD.

This clone is medium-sized. This rearrangement joins TRBV19 to TRBJ1-1; unclear D gene. Germline-derived CDR1 and CDR2 are LNHDA and SQIVND (reference sequence). The V end lost 2 bases, the J end lost 0 bases, and 10 bases lay between the germline ends. This CDR3 is 15 amino acids long. The DNA for the CDR3 is TGTGCCAGTAGTATATTCCCAGGAGTGAACACTGAAGCTTTCTTT. This sequence encodes CASSIFPGVNTEAFF.

In regard to this clone: The junction differs from germline at one of its ends, possibly a read error. V is TRBV28 and J is TRBJ1-4; tentatively, D is TRBD1 (5 bases). Germline V gene lookup returns CDR1 MDHEN and CDR2 SYDVKM. The CDR3 runs 19 residues. CDR3 sequence (DNA): TGTGCCAGCAGCCTCCTAACCTCCCCGACAGCCGCAACTAATGAGAAACTGTTTTTT. Its protein is CASSLLTSPTAATNEKLFF.